This T cell receptor (beta chain) was sequenced in a study of T cell responses to AZD1222 COVID-19 vaccine (dated by TCRdb to the early 2020s). With regard to the full study: TCR sequencing was performed for approximately 240 trial participants, of whom 200 to 210 were given two doses of AZD1222 and around 26 were given two doses of MenACWY control vaccine. Enrollment into the trials was organized by age into subgroups of 18-55, 56-69 and 70-plus years, and those subgroups contained about 150, 27 and 61 TCR-sequenced participants, respectively.

Trimming accounts for 6 bases at V and 4 bases at J, while the number of junction bases matched to no gene is 8. Including cysteine and phenylalanine, the CDR3 has 15 amino acids. CDR3 DNA is the only sequence kept; it has 45 bases, read in frame from the first base. Per the germline V gene, MNHEY is the CDR1 and SVGAGI is the CDR2. The CDR3 regions of human TCRbeta chains were analyzed by immunosequencing. The published analysis was carried out like this. TCRs in the repertoires were compared against a reference library of SARS-CoV-2-specific TCRs that had been generated with the MIRA antigen-specificity platform. Breadth meant the fraction of unique TCRs that were SARS-CoV-2-associated, whereas depth meant the fraction of total T cells that were SARS-CoV-2-associated. Using the MIRA data, each spike-specific TCR was mapped to the spike region that the TCR reacts to and placed in a CD4 or CD8 class. Log10-transformed breadth and depth values were compared by one-way ANOVA with Sidak's multiple comparisons tests. The immuneACCESS repertoire file appears here via TCRdb, limited to in-frame rearrangements. These files lack a portion of the clones; in checked studies, under half of the deficit traces to unresolved V genes, and the cause of the others is not known. The DNA gave D and trimming, while V, J and clone size come from that table. The sample table holds around 99,000 clones, of which 92% were seen once. Jointly, the top ten make up 8% to 9.5% of the sample.

The sample's time point label, decoded: about 28 days (+/-7) after the second vaccine dose. AZD1222 recipients with second doses at about 4 weeks or about 12 weeks were pooled, because spike-specific TCR depth and breadth did not differ between schedules. Samples from vaccinated people were obtained from the UK trials COV001 and COV002, which included a single-blind randomized controlled phase 2/3 trial of AZD1222 (ChAdOx1 nCoV-19) in healthy adults. Trial participant PBMC samples were collected at day 0 and day 28 after the second dose for TCRbeta chain sequencing. A remark on this clone: Its antigen has not been determined. No quality values exist for individual bases; no much larger clone is one base distant.

Broader findings and caveats from the paper: Participants were mostly white British, with more females than males. The authors suggested clonal diversity may have been underestimated. Vaccine-associated CD4 TCRs spanned the whole spike protein, with dominant responses in regions 160-218 and 743-854. Conclusions about previously exposed vaccinees are limited because only a handful of AZD1222 recipients were SARS-CoV-2 seropositive at baseline. After two AZD1222 doses, spike-specific TCR breadth and depth were significantly higher than at day 0 and than in MenACWY recipients. Because no samples from the day 14 peak response were available, repertoires could be characterized only after the peak T cell response. Epitopes outside the regions mutated in the B.1.351 and B.1.1.7 variants were reportedly recognized by nearly half of the unique spike-specific TCRs. The 56-69-year group was small, and its depth increase did not reach significance, likely because of low power.

Material: peripheral blood, obtained 28 days after the second AZD1222 dose. The sequence was collected from an adult who received the AZD1222 COVID-19 vaccine. The chain is made from TRBV6-5 and TRBJ2-2; a stretch of 7 junction bases matches TRBD1. The DNA reads TGTGCCAGCAGCACAACTTCAGGGGGCACCGGGGAGCTGTTTTTT. Its coded protein is CASSTTSGGTGELFF.